Listed below are T cell receptor beta chains from one sample, sequenced in a study of CD8+ T cells in alopecia areata. Clones were read by immunoSEQ multiplex PCR, and TCRdb kept only the in-frame ones, dropping some. This table holds fewer than 250,000 clones, roughly three fifths found once. Sample: CD4+ T cells sorted from blood, taken at week 4, from a patient treated with tofacitinib. The receptors here all came from a human donor with alopecia areata. Each CDR3 is given with its conserved first and last residue. The order of the fields is V gene, J gene, D gene, clone size, CDR3 protein, CDR3 DNA. The D gene is left open where the match is weak. Only some rows state a clone size, as once, few, many or a class for expanded clones.

TRBV29-1	TRBJ2-3	NA	few	CSGKTATDTQYF	TGCAGCGGCAAGACGGCCACAGATACGCAGTATTTT
TRBV4-1	TRBJ1-2	NA	NA	CASSQGSQEGHYGYTF	TGCGCCAGCAGCCAAGGTTCACAGGAGGGGCACTATGGCTACACCTTC
TRBV19	TRBJ1-5	TRBD1	NA	CASSDPDRGGNQPQHF	TGTGCCAGTAGTGACCCCGACAGGGGCGGGAATCAGCCCCAGCATTTT
TRBV6-1	TRBJ2-1	NA	NA	CASESFTAYNEQFF	TGTGCCAGCGAGTCCTTCACTGCCTACAATGAGCAGTTCTTC
TRBV19	TRBJ2-1	TRBD1	NA	CASSKGQGRYNEQFF	TGTGCCAGTAGTAAAGGACAGGGCCGCTACAATGAGCAGTTCTTC
TRBV30	TRBJ2-3	NA	NA	CAWSGDLDTQYF	TGTGCCTGGAGTGGAGATCTAGATACGCAGTATTTT
TRBV2	TRBJ1-2	TRBD1	NA	CASGTGLTAGYTF	TGTGCCAGCGGGACAGGATTGACGGCGGGCTACACCTTC
TRBV29-1	TRBJ2-7	NA	NA	CSVDSGQGGYEQYF	TGCAGCGTTGATTCGGGTCAGGGTGGCTACGAGCAGTACTTC
TRBV7-9	TRBJ2-1	TRBD2	NA	CASSTTGTRSGDEQFF	TGTGCCAGCAGCACAACCGGGACTAGAAGCGGTGATGAGCAGTTCTTC
TRBV27	TRBJ2-1	TRBD1	few	CASCYRDRSNNEQFF	TGTGCCAGCTGCTACCGGGACAGATCTAACAATGAGCAGTTCTTC
TRBV7-8	TRBJ2-1	TRBD2	few	CASSLTRAGVVNEQFF	TGTGCCAGCAGCCTGACTCGAGCGGGAGTGGTCAATGAGCAGTTCTTC
TRBV20-1	TRBJ2-5	NA	NA	CSARFGETQYF	TGCAGTGCTAGATTCGGAGAGACCCAGTACTTC
TRBV30	TRBJ1-5	NA	NA	CAWNQGRSGQPQHF	TGTGCCTGGAATCAAGGTAGGAGTGGACAGCCCCAGCATTTT
TRBV2	TRBJ2-7	NA	NA	CASSGRGYEQYF	TGTGCCAGCAGTGGGAGGGGCTACGAGCAGTACTTC
TRBV5-1	TRBJ2-3	NA	few	CASSLRTGGPDTQYF	TGCGCCAGCAGCTTACGAACTGGGGGGCCAGATACGCAGTATTTT
TRBV29-1	TRBJ2-3	TRBD2	NA	CSVEKRGGRAADTQYF	TGCAGCGTTGAAAAGAGGGGCGGGAGGGCCGCAGATACGCAGTATTTT
TRBV19	TRBJ2-1	NA	NA	CASSSRGNEQFF	TGTGCCAGTAGTTCCCGCGGGAATGAGCAGTTCTTC
TRBV15	TRBJ2-7	TRBD1	NA	CATSRKGQGGTRDEQYF	TGTGCCACCAGCAGAAAAGGACAGGGGGGAACGCGGGACGAGCAGTACTTC
TRBV9	TRBJ1-2	NA	NA	CASSRDTYGYTF	TGTGCCAGCAGCCGGGATACATATGGCTACACCTTC
TRBV27	TRBJ1-2	NA	NA	CASGIRFYGYTF	TGTGCCAGCGGCATCAGGTTCTATGGCTACACCTTC
TRBV5-1	TRBJ2-5	NA	few	CASSPRTGQETQYF	TGCGCCAGCAGCCCGAGGACGGGACAAGAGACCCAGTACTTC
TRBV4-1	TRBJ2-3	TRBD2	NA	CASSQDSSGSSLLTQYF	TGCGCCAGCAGCCAAGATTCGAGCGGGAGCTCTTTACTAACGCAGTATTTT
TRBV30	TRBJ1-1	NA	NA	CALKIHKETEAFF	TGTGCCTTGAAAATTCACAAGGAGACTGAAGCTTTCTTT
TRBV5-1	TRBJ2-5	NA	NA	CASSYGYGTDQETQYF	TGCGCCAGCAGCTACGGCTACGGGACCGACCAAGAGACCCAGTACTTC
TRBV6-1	TRBJ2-1	NA	NA	CASSELQGSVGRNEQFF	TGTGCCAGCAGTGAATTACAGGGCAGTGTAGGCCGCAATGAGCAGTTCTTC
TRBV7-9	TRBJ1-5	NA	NA	CASGTGAGGSNQPQHF	TGTGCCAGCGGTACCGGGGCGGGGGGAAGCAATCAGCCCCAGCATTTT
TRBV6-1	TRBJ1-4	TRBD1	NA	CASSESHPLSSTGETEKLFF	TGTGCCAGCAGTGAATCCCACCCCCTTTCTTCGACAGGGGAGACAGAAAAACTGTTTTTT
TRBV27	TRBJ2-7	TRBD2	NA	CASSHTRGGEQYF	TGTGCCAGCAGTCATACGCGGGGAGGGGAGCAGTACTTC
TRBV13	TRBJ2-7	TRBD1	NA	CASSFSDGQVYEQYF	TGTGCCAGCAGCTTTTCCGATGGACAGGTCTACGAGCAGTACTTC
TRBV19	TRBJ2-7	TRBD1	once	CASTDRGQKQYF	TGTGCCAGTACCGACAGGGGGCAAAAGCAGTACTTC
TRBV10-3	TRBJ2-1	TRBD2	NA	CAIGGLAGDNEQFF	TGTGCCATCGGGGGACTAGCGGGAGACAATGAGCAGTTCTTC
TRBV2	TRBJ2-5	TRBD2	NA	CASRLAGETQYF	TGTGCCAGCAGACTAGCGGGAGAGACCCAGTACTTC
TRBV18	TRBJ1-5	TRBD1	NA	CASSGDRGNQPQHF	TGTGCCAGCTCCGGCGACAGGGGCAATCAGCCCCAGCATTTT
TRBV5-1	TRBJ2-6	NA	NA	CASRGSGANVLTF	TGCGCCAGCAGAGGCTCTGGGGCCAACGTCCTGACTTTC
TRBV6-5	TRBJ2-3	NA	few	CASSYDLGRDTQYF	TGTGCCAGCAGTTATGATCTGGGACGGGATACGCAGTATTTT
TRBV30	TRBJ1-2	NA	few	CAWSVRIRLDPGGYTF	TGTGCCTGGAGTGTACGAATCCGTTTAGATCCAGGGGGCTACACCTTC
TRBV2	TRBJ2-3	NA	few	CASRSEVGTDTQYF	TGTGCCAGCAGGAGTGAAGTGGGGACAGATACGCAGTATTTT
TRBV4-3	TRBJ1-1	NA	few	CASSLTGNTEAFF	TGCGCCAGCAGCCTCACAGGGAACACTGAAGCTTTCTTT
TRBV6-1	TRBJ1-2	NA	few	CASSYGLGYTF	TGTGCCAGCAGTTACGGGCTGGGCTACACCTTC
TRBV2	TRBJ2-3	NA	NA	CASSLLGDKSTDTQYF	TGTGCCAGCAGTCTACTTGGGGACAAAAGCACAGATACGCAGTATTTT
TRBV6-5	TRBJ1-2	NA	NA	CASKLGASDYGYTF	TGTGCCAGCAAGCTAGGGGCCAGCGACTATGGCTACACCTTC
TRBV7-2	TRBJ2-1	TRBD2	once	CASSLTREGGKFF	TGTGCCAGCAGCTTAACGAGGGAGGGAGGAAAGTTCTTC
TRBV9	TRBJ2-7	TRBD1	few	CASSTGTGGHEQYF	TGTGCCAGCAGCACCGGGACAGGGGGGCACGAGCAGTACTTC
TRBV6-5	TRBJ2-7	TRBD2	NA	CASSKESGTSLEQYF	TGTGCCAGCAGTAAAGAGAGCGGGACCTCTCTCGAGCAGTACTTC
TRBV29-1	TRBJ2-3	TRBD1	NA	CSVTGPSTDTQYF	TGCAGCGTGACAGGGCCCAGCACAGATACGCAGTATTTT
TRBV4-1	TRBJ2-1	NA	few	CASSPRLPRSYNEQFF	TGCGCCAGCAGTCCTCGTCTACCCCGATCCTACAATGAGCAGTTCTTC
TRBV29-1	TRBJ1-2	NA	few	CSVGPGAYGYTF	TGCAGCGTTGGTCCAGGGGCCTATGGCTACACCTTC
TRBV4-1	TRBJ2-1	TRBD1	NA	CASRQTGGHEQFF	TGCGCCAGCAGACAGACAGGGGGCCATGAGCAGTTCTTC
TRBV29-1	TRBJ2-7	TRBD1	few	CSVRQGTEQYF	TGCAGCGTCCGACAGGGTACCGAGCAGTACTTC
TRBV7-9	TRBJ1-5	NA	NA	CASSLGHQPQHF	TGTGCCAGCAGCTTAGGACATCAGCCCCAGCATTTT